The 21 T cell receptor beta chains reported below all come from one sample, sequenced in a study of graft-versus-host responses after intestinal transplantation (TCRdb year 2021). The library was produced with the immunoSEQ multiplex PCR assay. Entries here come from immuneACCESS through TCRdb and include only in-frame sequences with V and J called. Some clones fail to appear in such tables; in the studies checked, an unresolved V gene covers under half of the shortfall, and the cause of the remainder is unknown. For this sample the table gives 70,000 to 100,000 clones, of which roughly 91% were detected only once. The top ten clones comprise approximately 0.35% of the sample. This specimen's time point label, interpreted: cells obtained before transplantation from donor or recipient. No cognate antigen is known for these TCRs. Material: unstimulated CD4+ T cells sorted from spleen or lymph node cells, obtained before intestinal transplant. These TCRs come from a human donor who received an intestinal transplant.

The chain joins TRBV9 to TRBJ1-2; 9 bases line up with TRBD1. This CDR3 is 15 amino acids long. Germline-derived CDR1 and CDR2 are SGDLS and YYNGEE. V was pared by 4 bases and J by 4 bases, with 8 bases of the junction left unmatched. The CDR3 sequence is CASSHPQGAGYGYTF. CDR3 nucleotide sequence: TGTGCCAGCAGCCACCCACAGGGGGCAGGCTATGGCTACACCTTC.

The chain carries TRBV28 and TRBJ1-2, with a weak D call TRBD1 (5 bases). The CDR3 sequence is 14 residues long. Per germline, CDR1 MDHEN and CDR2 SYDVKM. Trimming shortened V by 4 bases and J by 4 bases, and 13 bases separated the two germline ends. The CDR3 nucleotides read TGTGCCAGCAGTTCCTGGGACTCCCTCTATGGCTACACCTTC. This codes for CASSSWDSLYGYTF.

In this sample, this clone turned up a few times. The CDR3 spells CASSLTSSGNTIYF. CDR3 bases: TGTGCCAGCAGTTTGACTTCCTCTGGAAACACCATATATTTT. V is TRBV28 and J is TRBJ1-3; D is undetermined. The V end was cut by 3 bases, the J end by 0 bases, with 6 bases between. CDR3 length equals 14 residues. CDR1 and CDR2 (germline): MDHEN, SYDVKM.

This chain joins TRBV5-1 and TRBJ1-6; 8 nucleotides agree with TRBD1. The CDR3 contains 14 residues. Germline CDR1 and CDR2: SGHRS and YFSETQ. Trimming took 4 bases from V and 7 from J; bases not matched to a gene: 4. The CDR3 loop is CASSDRGGNSPLHF. The CDR3 DNA follows: TGCGCCAGCAGCGACAGGGGAGGCAATTCACCCCTCCACTTT.

The genes are TRBV28 and TRBJ1-1; D call uncertain. CDR3 size: 14 residues. Trimming stripped 6 bases from V and 0 bases from J, with 11 bases between. Germline CDR1 is MDHEN and CDR2 is SYDVKM. The CDR3: CASSPPTMNTEAFF. DNA for the CDR3: TGTGCCAGCAGCCCTCCGACAATGAACACTGAAGCTTTCTTT. Filled out from reference TRBV28 and TRBJ1-1, the complete variable domain reads DVKVTQSSRYLVKRTGEKVFLECVQDMDHENMFWYRQDPGLGLRLIYFSYDVKMKEKGDIPEGYSVSREKKERFSLILESASTNQTSMYLCASSPPTMNTEAFFGQGTRLTVV.

The chain is built from TRBV6-1 and TRBJ1-2; maybe TRBD1 (6 bases). The CDR3 loop spans 16 amino acids. Trimming stripped 2 bases from V and 5 bases from J, with 18 bases between. Germline V gives CDR1 MNHNS, CDR2 SASEGT. Here the CDR3 reads CASSERTVGTIYGYTF. The CDR3, as DNA: TGTGCCAGCAGTGAAAGGACAGTTGGGACCATATATGGCTACACCTTC.

The chain couples TRBV7-3 to TRBJ2-6; 8 nucleotides match TRBD1. Trimming took 2 bases from V and 4 from J; bases not matched to a gene: 7. CDR1 is SGHTA, CDR2 FQGTGA, per germline. The CDR3 is 17 residues long. CDR3 nucleotides: TGTGCCAGCAGCTTAGACAGGGGCTTGGGAGGGGCCAACGTCCTGACTTTC. It translates to CASSLDRGLGGANVLTF.

The chain joins TRBV7-9 to TRBJ2-3; weak D call: TRBD2 (7 bases). Germline CDR1 and CDR2: SEHNR and FQNEAQ (reference sequence). CDR3 size: 14 residues. Trimming took 3 bases from V and 6 from J, leaving 13 bases between them. CDR3 DNA: TGTGCCAGCAGCTTTCAGGGGAGGGGCGATACGCAGTATTTT. This gives the protein CASSFQGRGDTQYF.

The genes are TRBV6-1 and TRBJ2-7; tentatively, D is TRBD2 (5 bases). Germline CDR1 is MNHNS and CDR2 is SASEGT. The V end was cut by 1 base, the J end by 12 bases, with 13 bases between. CDR3 length: 12 amino acids. The CDR3 loop is CASSEVRTQLYF. The CDR3 DNA is TGTGCCAGCAGTGAAGTGAGGACTCAGCTGTACTTC.

The V gene is TRBV6-1, the J gene TRBJ2-1; D ambiguous. Trimming left V 10 bases short and J 0 bases short, with 10 bases between. Germline CDR1 is MNHNS and CDR2 is SASEGT. This CDR3 spans 13 amino acids. CDR3 in DNA: TGTGCCACAGACCGGAGCTCCTACAATGAGCAGTTCTTC. This gives the protein CATDRSSYNEQFF.

The V and J genes are TRBV2 and TRBJ2-7; TRBD1 is a possible D gene (5 bases). The germline CDR1 and CDR2 sequences are SNHLY and FYNNEI. The CDR3 contains 13 residues. V shed 5 bases and J shed 2 bases, with 10 bases lying between them. DNA for the CDR3: TGTGCCAGCAGTTTCCCAGGGCCCTACGAGCAGTACTTC. This gives the protein CASSFPGPYEQYF.

This CDR3 is CASSRTGNNEQFF. The DNA of the CDR3 is TGTGCCAGCAGCCGTACAGGGAACAATGAGCAGTTCTTC. The chain has TRBV7-6 and TRBJ2-1; TRBD1 might be the D (6 bases). The CDR3 covers 13 residues. V was shortened by 5 bases and J by 5 bases, with 10 bases between the two germline ends. Per the germline V gene, CDR1 is SGHVS and CDR2 is FNYEAQ.

The chain links TRBV2 to TRBJ2-3, with 7 bases lining up with TRBD1. The CDR3 is made up of 16 amino acids. Germline CDR1 SNHLY, CDR2 FYNNEI. J was trimmed by 4 bases and V by 4 bases; bases with no gene match: 11. In DNA, the CDR3 is TGTGCCAGCAGTGGTTCAGGGGGAACCTCGGCAGATACGCAGTATTTT. Amino acid sequence: CASSGSGGTSADTQYF.

The chain uses TRBV5-6 and TRBJ2-7; 8 positions match TRBD1. CDR1 and CDR2 from the germline V gene are SGHDT and YYEEEE. Unmatched junction bases numbered 7, after V lost 0 bases and J lost 5 bases. The CDR3 spans 15 residues. The CDR3 is CASSLVQGARDEQYF. The CDR3 bases are TGTGCCAGCAGCTTGGTGCAGGGGGCGCGCGACGAGCAGTACTTC.

V and J are TRBV27 and TRBJ2-1; 12 bases line up with TRBD2. The CDR3 length is 15 residues. The V gene end was trimmed by 4 bases and the J gene end by 9 bases; junction bases not matched to a gene: 7. Germline CDR1 MNHEY, CDR2 SMNVEV (reference sequence). In nucleotides, the CDR3 is TGTGCCAGCAGTTCACAACTAGCGGGGGGATCTGAGCAGTTCTTC. The encoded protein is CASSSQLAGGSEQFF.

For this clone: The sample holds other DNA sequences that translate to the same CDR3. The chain recombines TRBV5-4 with TRBJ2-2; 7 nucleotides align to TRBD1. Germline CDR1 reads SGHNT; CDR2 reads YYREEE (reference sequence). The CDR3 runs to 15 residues. Trimming cost V 0 bases and J 2 bases; bases outside gene matches: 1. The chain's CDR3 is CASSLGQGNTGELFF. Written as DNA, the CDR3 is TGTGCCAGCAGCTTGGGACAGGGAAACACCGGGGAGCTGTTTTTT.

The chain joins TRBV7-2 to TRBJ2-5, with 8 bases identical to TRBD1. V lost 5 bases, J lost 5 bases, and 4 bases stayed unmatched. CDR1 is SGHTA and CDR2 is FQGNSA in the germline V gene. The CDR3 loop spans 13 amino acids. The CDR3 here is CASSRTGFETQYF. Written as DNA, the CDR3 is TGTGCCAGCAGCCGGACAGGGTTTGAGACCCAGTACTTC. The entire variable domain, with the rest obtained from reference TRBV7-2 and TRBJ2-5, is as follows: GAGVSQSPSNKVTEKGKDVELRCDPISGHTALYWYRQSLGQGLEFLIYFQGNSAPDKSGLPSDRFSAERTGGSVSTLTIQRTQQEDSAVYLCASSRTGFETQYFGPGTRLLVL.

This sequence joins TRBV29-1 and TRBJ2-3; D is unclear. The CDR3 is 11 amino acids. The germline V gene has CDR1 SQVTM and CDR2 ANQGSEA. V lost 5 bases and J lost 7, with 10 bases in between. The CDR3 loop is CSVWAANTQYF. As DNA, the CDR3 is TGCAGCGTTTGGGCCGCTAATACGCAGTATTTT.

This chain connects TRBV19 to TRBJ2-7; possible D gene TRBD1, 6 bases. The length of the CDR3 is 15 residues. Per germline, CDR1 LNHDA and CDR2 SQIVND (reference sequence). Between the trimmed V and J ends, which lost 4 bases and 1 base, there was a span of 14 bases. In DNA form, the CDR3 reads TGTGCCAGTAGTACAACAGGGAGCGCGTCCTACGAGCAGTACTTC. It yields the protein CASSTTGSASYEQYF.

V is TRBV19 and J is TRBJ1-1; TRBD1 matches at 11 bases. This CDR3 has 15 residues. Trimming at V came to 6 bases and at J to 1 base, leaving 4 bases not matched to a gene. CDR1 is LNHDA and CDR2 is SQIVND in the germline V gene (reference sequence). This CDR3 is CASSGQGAGNTEAFF. The CDR3 bases are TGTGCCAGTAGCGGACAGGGGGCGGGGAACACTGAAGCTTTCTTT.

The chain is built from TRBV5-4 and TRBJ1-1; 10 bases map to TRBD1. The germline gives CDR1 SGHNT, CDR2 YYREEE (reference sequence). This CDR3 spans 15 amino acids. V lost 4 bases and J lost 0; bases outside the gene matches: 3. CDR3 sequence (DNA): TGTGCCAGCAGCGGGGGACAGGGGATGAACACTGAAGCTTTCTTT. This translates into CASSGGQGMNTEAFF. Looking up the rest from reference TRBV5-4 and TRBJ1-1 gives the full variable domain: ETGVTQSPTHLIKTRGQQVTLRCSSQSGHNTVSWYQQALGQGPQFIFQYYREEENGRGNFPPRFSGLQFPNYSSELNVNALELDDSALYLCASSGGQGMNTEAFFGQGTRLTVV.